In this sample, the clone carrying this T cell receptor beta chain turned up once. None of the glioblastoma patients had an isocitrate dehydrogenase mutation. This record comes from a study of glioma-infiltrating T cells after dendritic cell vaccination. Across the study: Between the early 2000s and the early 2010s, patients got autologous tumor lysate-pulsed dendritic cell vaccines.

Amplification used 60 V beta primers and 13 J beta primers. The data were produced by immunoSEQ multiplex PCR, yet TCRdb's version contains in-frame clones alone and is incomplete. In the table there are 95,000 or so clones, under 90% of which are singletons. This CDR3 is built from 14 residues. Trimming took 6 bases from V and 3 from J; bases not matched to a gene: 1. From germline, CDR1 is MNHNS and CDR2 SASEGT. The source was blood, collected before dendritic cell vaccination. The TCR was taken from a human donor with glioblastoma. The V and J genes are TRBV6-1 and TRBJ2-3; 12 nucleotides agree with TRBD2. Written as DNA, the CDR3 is TGTGCCAGCAGAACTAGCGGGGGGACAGATACGCAGTATTTT. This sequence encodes CASRTSGGTDTQYF.